This record concerns one T cell receptor (beta chain) sequence. Clones were read by immunoSEQ multiplex PCR, and TCRdb kept only the in-frame ones, dropping some. This sample has more than 80,000 clones, with about 68% found just once. The data are from a study of shared clonotypes between healthy human individuals. This CDR3 has 13 residues. The V end was cut by 5 bases, the J end by 8 bases, with 13 bases between. Germline CDR1 is SGHVS and CDR2 is FNYEAQ. The specimen was memory CD8+ T cells sorted from blood. Documented subset: CD45RO+ cells pooled with CCR7-negative TemRA cells. The chain recombines TRBV7-6 with TRBJ2-1, with D possibly TRBD2 on 5 matching bases. This sequence was found in a man aged 25-45 years in good health. CDR3 in DNA: TGTGCCAGCAGCCTGTCGTTCGGGGATGAGCAGTTCTTC. Encoded protein: CASSLSFGDEQFF.